Sequencing of this T cell receptor beta chain was carried out in a study of blood T cells in healthy people across ages. Study conclusions and caveats: Higher diversity and more naive CD4+ cells were features of long-lived donors, compared to aged donors.

Researchers collected roughly 9.8 milliliters of peripheral blood from every single donor. In the case of this clonotype: Its specificity is unknown.

A second roughly 6 to 12 cycle PCR used barcoded and J-beta primers. Every sample returned 3 million or more CDR3-containing paired-end reads. From the 5' RACE reads, TCRdb called clonotypes with MiXCR, one entry per CDR3 protein. The sample holds hundreds of thousands of distinct CDR3 sequences, around 29% seen once. The V gene's germline CDR1 is LNHDA and CDR2 SQIVND (reference sequence). The CDR3 is 15 amino acids. The junction had 3 bases not matched to a gene; V was cut back by 0 bases and J by 8 bases. The sequencing input was blood. This receptor was taken from a woman in her 70s in good health. V gene TRBV19 combines with J gene TRBJ2-1; 11 bases match TRBD2. CDR3 region: CASSIEASGGYEQFF. The CDR3 nucleotides are TGTGCCAGTAGTATAGAGGCTAGCGGGGGGTATGAGCAGTTCTTC.